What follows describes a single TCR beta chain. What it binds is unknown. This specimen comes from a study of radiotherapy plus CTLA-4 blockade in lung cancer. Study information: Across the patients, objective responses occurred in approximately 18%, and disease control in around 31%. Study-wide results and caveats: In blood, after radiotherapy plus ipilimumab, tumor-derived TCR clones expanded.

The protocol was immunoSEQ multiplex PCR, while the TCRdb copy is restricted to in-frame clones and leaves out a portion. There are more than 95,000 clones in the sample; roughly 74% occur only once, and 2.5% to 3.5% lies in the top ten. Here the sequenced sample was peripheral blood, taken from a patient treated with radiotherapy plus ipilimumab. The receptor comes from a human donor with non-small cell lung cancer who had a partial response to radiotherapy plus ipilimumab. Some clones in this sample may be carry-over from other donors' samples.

The CDR3 nucleotides are TGTGCCAGAAGCACCCGAGGGGGACTAGCGGGGAACAATGAGCAGTTCTTC. Its protein product is CARSTRGGLAGNNEQFF. This chain links TRBV5-3 with TRBJ2-1, with 13 bases that match TRBD2. TRBV5-3 is assigned to the ORF class and has an uncertain function. The CDR3 runs to 17 residues. Losses at the gene ends were 4 bases for V and 5 bases for J; bases not matched to a gene: 9.